The 20 T cell receptor beta chains presented below share a single source sample, sequenced in a study of T cells after yellow fever vaccination. TCRdb used MiXCR to reprocess the 5' RACE reads, holding one entry per CDR3 protein. The sample holds about 630,000 distinct CDR3 sequences, around an eighth seen once. Source: PBMCs, taken on the day of the yellow fever booster vaccination. These receptors were obtained from a man aged 25 to 40 who received the YFV17D yellow fever vaccine.

The genes are TRBV5-1 and TRBJ1-5; D is uncertain. The CDR3 runs 16 residues. Between the trimmed V and J ends, which lost 4 bases and 0 bases, there was a span of 14 bases. CDR1 is SGHRS and CDR2 is YFSETQ in the germline V gene. The CDR3 spells CASSLLPGYSNQPQHF. CDR3 coding DNA: TGCGCCAGCAGCCTCCTGCCGGGGTATAGCAATCAGCCCCAGCATTTT.

The chain recombines TRBV15 with TRBJ2-1; the match to TRBD2 covers 9 bases. This CDR3 contains 16 residues. The germline V gene has CDR1 LNHNV and CDR2 YYDKDF (reference sequence). Trimming cost V 3 bases and J 3 bases; bases outside gene matches: 6. The CDR3 DNA is TGTGCCACCAGCAGTGTCGGGACTAGCAGCTACAATGAGCAGTTCTTC. Residues: CATSSVGTSSYNEQFF.

This clonotype was detected a few times. This chain joins TRBV29-1 and TRBJ2-7; D gene unclear. The V end lost 4 bases, the J end lost 2 bases, and 9 bases lay between the germline ends. This CDR3 spans 12 amino acids. Germline V CDR1 and CDR2: SQVTM, ANQGSEA. The CDR3 is CSVVAEPYEQYF. The CDR3 DNA is TGCAGCGTTGTTGCAGAGCCCTACGAGCAGTACTTC.

This clonotype has a count of ten or more. V usage is TRBV7-2 and J usage is TRBJ2-1; no reliable D call. This CDR3 region has 14 residues. V lost 3 bases to trimming and J lost 6 bases, with 12 bases between them. The germline CDR1 and CDR2 sequences are SGHTA and FQGNSA. CDR3 region: CASSFVTPGNEQFF. CDR3 DNA sequence: TGTGCCAGCAGCTTTGTCACCCCAGGCAATGAGCAGTTCTTC.

The chain is built from TRBV5-4 and TRBJ2-5; possible D gene TRBD2, 6 bases. Germline CDR1 reads SGHNT; CDR2 reads YYREEE (reference sequence). V was trimmed by 4 bases and J by 5 bases, leaving 15 bases between them. This CDR3 contains 14 residues. The CDR3 nucleotides read TGTGCCAGCAGCCCCGGGACTTTAGAGGAGACCCAGTACTTC. This sequence encodes CASSPGTLEETQYF. The full variable domain, with the rest looked up from reference TRBV5-4 and TRBJ2-5, is ETGVTQSPTHLIKTRGQQVTLRCSSQSGHNTVSWYQQALGQGPQFIFQYYREEENGRGNFPPRFSGLQFPNYSSELNVNALELDDSALYLCASSPGTLEETQYFGPGTRLLVL.

The sample holds one count of this clonotype. The CDR3 does not close with the conserved phenylalanine or tryptophan, likely indicating a read error. V usage is TRBV6-2 or TRBV6-3 and J usage is TRBJ2-3, with D possibly TRBD2 on 5 matching bases. The CDR3 loop spans 11 amino acids. Germline V gene sequence: CDR1 MNHEY, CDR2 SVGEGT. The V end lost 7 bases, the J end lost 5 bases, and 7 bases lay between the germline ends. This CDR3 is CASKEVDTQYL. In DNA, the CDR3 is TGTGCCAGCAAGGAGGTAGATACGCAGTATCTT.

This sequence joins TRBV29-1 and TRBJ2-2, with D hard to call. Germline V gene data show CDR1 as SQVTM and CDR2 as ANQGSEA. V was trimmed by 3 bases and J by 7 bases, leaving 6 bases between them. This CDR3 has 11 residues. The CDR3 nucleotides are TGCAGCGTTGATCTCCACGGGGAGCTGTTTTTT. Translating it yields CSVDLHGELFF.

The chain employs TRBV12-5 and TRBJ2-3; D is possibly TRBD1 or TRBD2 (6 bases each). V was pared by 6 bases and J by 0 bases, with 16 bases between. Germline lookup yields CDR1 LGHNT and CDR2 FRNRAP. The CDR3 extends over 16 amino acids. The CDR3 reads CASGPGATASTDTQYF. DNA for the CDR3: TGTGCTAGTGGCCCGGGGGCTACCGCAAGCACAGATACGCAGTATTTT.

The genes are TRBV28 and TRBJ1-2; 7 positions agree with TRBD1. There are 13 residues in the CDR3. J was trimmed by 8 bases and V by 3 bases; bases with no gene match: 6. Germline assignment: CDR1 MDHEN and CDR2 SYDVKM. This chain's CDR3 is CASSFTGDQGYTF. The CDR3 bases are TGTGCCAGCAGTTTTACAGGGGACCAGGGCTACACCTTC.

The chain recombines TRBV10-3 with TRBJ2-3; no reliable D call. The CDR3 length is 15 residues. Looked up from germline, CDR1 is ENHRY and CDR2 is SYGVKD. Trimming took 8 bases from V and 2 from J, leaving 17 bases between them. The CDR3 DNA follows: TGTGCCATCGGTGGGCAGTCCAGAGACACAGATACGCAGTATTTT. This sequence encodes CAIGGQSRDTDTQYF.

This clonotype appeared many times. This chain joins TRBV12-5 and TRBJ1-1; TRBD1 might be the D (5 bases). This CDR3 has 12 residues. CDR1 is LGHNT and CDR2 is FRNRAP in the germline V gene. Trimming stripped 0 bases from V and 11 bases from J, with 10 bases between. CDR3 DNA: TGTGCTAGTGGTTTGGTCCCCAGGGCGGCTTTCTTT. Protein sequence: CASGLVPRAAFF.

The genes are TRBV5-1 and TRBJ2-7; D possibly matches TRBD1 or TRBD2 (6 bases each). From germline, CDR1 is SGHRS and CDR2 YFSETQ. The V end was cut by 3 bases, the J end by 4 bases, with 17 bases between. CDR3 length: 15 residues. Here the CDR3 reads CASSWVAEGGYEQYF. CDR3 nucleotide sequence: TGCGCCAGCAGCTGGGTAGCGGAGGGGGGATACGAGCAGTACTTC.

This rearrangement joins TRBV18 to TRBJ2-1, with a tentative D call TRBD2 (6 bases). Trimming stripped 5 bases from V and 0 bases from J, with 11 bases between. The CDR3 has 15 amino acids. Germline assignment: CDR1 KGHSH and CDR2 LQKENI. The CDR3 DNA reads TGTGCCAGCTCAGAGGACGGGAGCTCCTACAATGAGCAGTTCTTC. Its protein product is CASSEDGSSYNEQFF.

The chain carries TRBV20-1 and TRBJ2-3; 7 bases fit TRBD1. From germline, CDR1 is DFQATT and CDR2 SNEGSKA (reference sequence). The V segment lost 3 bases and the J segment 3 bases; nucleotides outside the gene matches: 12. The CDR3 spans 16 residues. In DNA form, the CDR3 reads TGCAGTGCTAGCGTCTACGCGACAGGGAAAACAGATACGCAGTATTTT. As protein: CSASVYATGKTDTQYF.

In this sample, this clonotype turned up a few times. This chain joins TRBV19 and TRBJ1-5; no clear D. This CDR3 contains 13 residues. In germline, CDR1 is LNHDA, CDR2 SQIVND (reference sequence). V shed 4 bases and J shed 4 bases, with 8 bases lying between them. CDR3: CASSTRINQPQHF. The CDR3 bases are TGTGCCAGTAGTACCAGGATAAATCAGCCCCAGCATTTT.

In this sample, this clonotype turned up a few times. V is TRBV5-1 and J is TRBJ2-1, with D possibly being TRBD2 (6 bases). CDR1 SGHRS and CDR2 YFSETQ come from the germline V gene. The CDR3 has 18 amino acids. Trimming cost V 1 base and J 0 bases, with 17 bases left between them. CDR3 sequence reads: CASSLPRRDGSSYNEQFF. CDR3 DNA: TGCGCCAGCAGCTTGCCCCGGAGAGACGGGAGCTCCTACAATGAGCAGTTCTTC.

CDR3 in amino acids: CASSRRGAAGGPFEQYF. DNA for the CDR3: TGTGCCAGCAGCCGTAGAGGGGCAGCGGGAGGGCCTTTTGAGCAGTACTTC. The chain uses TRBV7-2 and TRBJ2-7; 10 positions agree with TRBD2. Per the germline V gene, CDR1 is SGHTA and CDR2 is FQGNSA. This CDR3 has 17 residues. The trim removed 5 bases at V and 7 bases at J, leaving 17 bases unmatched.

This clonotype was seen more than once but under ten times. The rearrangement links TRBV20-1 to TRBJ2-5, with D possibly being TRBD1 or TRBD2 (5 bases each). CDR3 size: 12 residues. CDR1 and CDR2 from the germline V gene are DFQATT and SNEGSKA (reference sequence). Trimming pared 5 bases from V and 5 bases from J, leaving 12 bases between. CDR3 loop: CSAEGLPETQYF. The CDR3 DNA reads TGCAGTGCTGAGGGGCTGCCGGAGACCCAGTACTTC.

The V call is TRBV20-1, the J call TRBJ2-3; D is perhaps TRBD1 (8 bases). Germline-derived CDR1 and CDR2 are DFQATT and SNEGSKA (reference sequence). CDR3 size: 14 residues. The CDR3 DNA follows: TGCAGCGGCAGCCAGGGGGCGGGAGTGTATACGCAGTATTTT. This sequence encodes CSGSQGAGVYTQYF.

This clonotype was counted only a few times. The rearrangement links TRBV30 to TRBJ2-2, with D possibly being TRBD1 (5 bases). Germline lookup yields CDR1 GTSNPN and CDR2 SVGIG (reference sequence). The V end was cut by 5 bases, the J end by 8 bases, with 15 bases between. The CDR3 extends over 13 amino acids. CDR3 sequence: CAWCGQGLGELFF. The DNA for the CDR3 is TGTGCCTGGTGTGGACAAGGTTTGGGGGAGCTGTTTTTT.